This TCR beta chain was captured by sequencing in a study of T cell repertoires in cytomegalovirus infection. As for the study in general: Public TCR beta signatures were indicative of both CMV infection and a matching HLA type.

V dropped 0 bases and J dropped 8 bases, with 7 bases sitting between them. CDR3 length equals 12 residues. CDR1 SEHNR and CDR2 FQNEAQ come from the germline V gene (reference sequence). TCRdb recomputed calls from the reads with MiXCR, one row per CDR3 protein. Here the sample spans some 300,000 distinct CDR3 sequences, roughly 16% being singletons. Points on this clonotype: Its antigen is unidentified.

Study-wide findings and caveats: Identification of carriers of CMV plus the relevant HLA was achieved through cumulative public TCR beta family frequency. Predominance within the ex vivo response was attributable to HLA-C-restricted CMV-specific TCR beta clonotypes.

The TCR comes from a human donor in good health (CMV status not recorded). Some clones in this sample may be carry-over from other donors' samples. What was sequenced was PBMCs. The gene calls are TRBV7-9 and TRBJ1-1, with D perhaps TRBD1 (5 bases). CDR3 residues: CASSLAGAEAFF. The DNA for the CDR3 is TGTGCCAGCAGCTTAGCAGGGGCCGAAGCTTTCTTT.